This T cell receptor (beta chain) was retrieved from a study of blood T cell repertoires in COVID-19. Looking at the study overall: COVID-19 samples from acute and convalescent phases originated in the United States, Italy and Spain.

This clone has only one observation. This CDR3 region has 11 residues. V shed 5 bases and J shed 9 bases, with 8 bases lying between them. Per the authors' pipeline: For nucleated cells, counts were estimated from reference gene primer amplification. Profiling relied on immunoSEQ multiplex PCR, and the TCRdb table lists in-frame clones only, not all of them. V, J and clone size are those of that table, while D and trimming were read from the DNA. The sample includes 95,000 to 150,000 clones, 85% seen only once; the top ten take under 7%. V gene TRBV12-3 or TRBV12-4 combines with J gene TRBJ2-1, with D possibly TRBD1 on 5 matching bases. This clonotype was sampled from a man at least 80 years old with active or convalescent COVID-19. Sequencing was done on a sample of peripheral blood. The DNA of the CDR3 is TGTGCCAGCAGTCAGGGTCTTGAGCAGTTCTTC. It is translated as CASSQGLEQFF.